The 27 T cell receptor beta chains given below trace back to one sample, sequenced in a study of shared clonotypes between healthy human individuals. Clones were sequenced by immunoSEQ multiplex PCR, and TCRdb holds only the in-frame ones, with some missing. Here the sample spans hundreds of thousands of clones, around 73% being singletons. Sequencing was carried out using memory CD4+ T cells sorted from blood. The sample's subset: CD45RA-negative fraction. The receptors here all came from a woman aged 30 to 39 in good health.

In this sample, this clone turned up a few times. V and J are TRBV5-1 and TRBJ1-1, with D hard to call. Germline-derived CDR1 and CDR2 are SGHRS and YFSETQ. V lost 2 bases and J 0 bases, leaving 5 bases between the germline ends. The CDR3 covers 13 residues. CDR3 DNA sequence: TGCGCCAGCAGCTTACACTTGAACACTGAAGCTTTCTTT. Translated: CASSLHLNTEAFF. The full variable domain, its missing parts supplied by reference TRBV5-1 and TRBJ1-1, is KAGVTQTPRYLIKTRGQQVTLSCSPISGHRSVSWYQQTPGQGLQFLFEYFSETQRNKGNFPGRFSGRQFSNSRSEMNVSTLELGDSALYLCASSLHLNTEAFFGQGTRLTVV.

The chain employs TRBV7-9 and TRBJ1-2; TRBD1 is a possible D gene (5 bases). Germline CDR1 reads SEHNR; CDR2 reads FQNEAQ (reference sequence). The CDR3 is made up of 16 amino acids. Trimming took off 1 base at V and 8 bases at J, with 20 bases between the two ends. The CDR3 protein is CASSLVSGTAIGGYTF. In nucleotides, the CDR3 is TGTGCCAGCAGCTTAGTATCAGGGACTGCCATTGGGGGCTACACCTTC.

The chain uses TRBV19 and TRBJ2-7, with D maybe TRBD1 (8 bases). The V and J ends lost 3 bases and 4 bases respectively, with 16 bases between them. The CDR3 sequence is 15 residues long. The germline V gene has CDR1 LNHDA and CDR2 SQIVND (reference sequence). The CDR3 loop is CASSMAQGGRYEQYF. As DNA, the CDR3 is TGTGCCAGTAGTATGGCACAGGGGGGGCGATACGAGCAGTACTTC.

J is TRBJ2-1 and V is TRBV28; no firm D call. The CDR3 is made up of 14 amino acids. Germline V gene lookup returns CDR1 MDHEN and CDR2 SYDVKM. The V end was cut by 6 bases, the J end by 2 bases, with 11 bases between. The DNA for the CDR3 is TGTGCCAGCAGCCAGCAGGCCGCCTACAATGAGCAGTTCTTC. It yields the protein CASSQQAAYNEQFF.

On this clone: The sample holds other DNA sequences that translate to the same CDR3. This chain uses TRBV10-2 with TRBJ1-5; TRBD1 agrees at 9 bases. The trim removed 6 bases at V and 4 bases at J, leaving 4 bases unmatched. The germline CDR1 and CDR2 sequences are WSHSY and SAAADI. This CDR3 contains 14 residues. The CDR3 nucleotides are TGCGCCAGCAGGCCGGGGACAGGGAATCAGCCCCAGCATTTT. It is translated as CASRPGTGNQPQHF.

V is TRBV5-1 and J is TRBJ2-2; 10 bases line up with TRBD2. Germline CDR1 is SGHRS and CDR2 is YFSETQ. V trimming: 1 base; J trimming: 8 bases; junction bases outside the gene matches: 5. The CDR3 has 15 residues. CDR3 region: CASSLSLAGIGELFF. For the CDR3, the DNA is TGCGCCAGCAGCTTGTCACTAGCGGGGATAGGGGAGCTGTTTTTT.

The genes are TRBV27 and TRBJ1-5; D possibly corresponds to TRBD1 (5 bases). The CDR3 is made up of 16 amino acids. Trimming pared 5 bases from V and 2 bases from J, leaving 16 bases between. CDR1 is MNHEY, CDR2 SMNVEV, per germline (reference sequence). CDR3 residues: CASSPQGFGGNQPQHF. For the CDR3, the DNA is TGTGCCAGCAGTCCTCAGGGCTTTGGGGGCAATCAGCCCCAGCATTTT.

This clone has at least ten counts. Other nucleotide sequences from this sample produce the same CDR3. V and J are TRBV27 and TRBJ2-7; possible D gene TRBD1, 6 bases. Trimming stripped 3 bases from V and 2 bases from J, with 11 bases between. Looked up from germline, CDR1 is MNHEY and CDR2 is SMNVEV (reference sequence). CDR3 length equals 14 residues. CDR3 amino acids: CASSFSQGPYEQYF. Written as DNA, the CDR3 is TGTGCCAGCAGTTTTTCACAGGGTCCCTACGAGCAGTACTTC.

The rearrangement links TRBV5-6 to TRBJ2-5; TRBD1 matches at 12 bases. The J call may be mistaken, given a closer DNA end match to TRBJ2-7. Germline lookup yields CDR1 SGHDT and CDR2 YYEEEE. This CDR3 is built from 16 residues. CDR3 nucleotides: TGTGCCAGCAGCTTGGTTTTGGGACAGGGGGCTCACGAGCAGTACTTC. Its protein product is CASSLVLGQGAHEQYF.

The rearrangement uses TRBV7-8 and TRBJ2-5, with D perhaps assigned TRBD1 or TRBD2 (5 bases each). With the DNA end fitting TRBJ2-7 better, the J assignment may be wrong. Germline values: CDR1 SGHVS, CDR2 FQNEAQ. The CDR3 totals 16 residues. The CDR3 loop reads CASSPSPGTAFYEQYF. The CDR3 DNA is TGTGCCAGCAGCCCATCCCCCGGGACCGCATTCTACGAGCAGTACTTC.

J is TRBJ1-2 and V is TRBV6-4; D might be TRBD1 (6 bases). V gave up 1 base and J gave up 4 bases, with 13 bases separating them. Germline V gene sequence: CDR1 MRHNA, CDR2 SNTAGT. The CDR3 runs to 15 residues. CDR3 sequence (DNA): TGTGCCAGCAGTGACTACCCGACAGGTACCTATGGCTACACCTTC. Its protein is CASSDYPTGTYGYTF.

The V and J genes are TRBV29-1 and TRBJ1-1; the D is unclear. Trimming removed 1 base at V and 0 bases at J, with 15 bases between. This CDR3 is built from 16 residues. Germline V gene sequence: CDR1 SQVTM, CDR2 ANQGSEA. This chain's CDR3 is CSVEVRTGIMNTEAFF. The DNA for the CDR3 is TGCAGCGTTGAAGTCCGGACGGGTATTATGAACACTGAAGCTTTCTTT.

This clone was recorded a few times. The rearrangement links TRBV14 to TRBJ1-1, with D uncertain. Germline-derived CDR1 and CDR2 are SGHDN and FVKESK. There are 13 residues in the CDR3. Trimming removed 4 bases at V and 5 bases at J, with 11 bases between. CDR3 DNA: TGTGCCAGCAGCCTCGACATTCTGACTGAAGCTTTCTTT. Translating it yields CASSLDILTEAFF. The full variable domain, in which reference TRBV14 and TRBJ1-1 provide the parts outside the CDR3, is EAGVTQFPSHSVIEKGQTVTLRCDPISGHDNLYWYRRVMGKEIKFLLHFVKESKQDESGMPNNRFLAERTGGTYSTLKVQPAELEDSGVYFCASSLDILTEAFFGQGTRLTVV.

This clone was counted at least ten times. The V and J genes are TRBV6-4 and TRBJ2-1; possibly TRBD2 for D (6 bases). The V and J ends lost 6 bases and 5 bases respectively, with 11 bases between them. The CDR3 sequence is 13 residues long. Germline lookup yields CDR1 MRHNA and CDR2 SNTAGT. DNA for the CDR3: TGTGCCAGCAGCCCCGGGACTCACAATGAGCAGTTCTTC. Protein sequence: CASSPGTHNEQFF.

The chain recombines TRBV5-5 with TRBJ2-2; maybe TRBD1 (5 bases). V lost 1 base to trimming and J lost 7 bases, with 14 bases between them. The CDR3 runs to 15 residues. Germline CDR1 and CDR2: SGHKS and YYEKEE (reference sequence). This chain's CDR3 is CASSLPGAIGGELFF. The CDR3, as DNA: TGTGCCAGCAGCTTGCCTGGGGCGATAGGCGGGGAGCTGTTTTTT.

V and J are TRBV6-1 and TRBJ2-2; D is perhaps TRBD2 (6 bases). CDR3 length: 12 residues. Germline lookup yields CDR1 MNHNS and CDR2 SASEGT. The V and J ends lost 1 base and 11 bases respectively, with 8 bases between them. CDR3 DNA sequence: TGTGCCAGCAGTGAAGGGGGAGGCGAGCTGTTTTTT. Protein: CASSEGGGELFF.

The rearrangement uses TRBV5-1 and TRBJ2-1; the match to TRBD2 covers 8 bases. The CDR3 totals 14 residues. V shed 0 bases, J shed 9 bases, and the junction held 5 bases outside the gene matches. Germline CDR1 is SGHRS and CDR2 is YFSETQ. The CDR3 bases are TGCGCCAGCAGCTTGGCCGGGGGGGCAGGTGAGCAGTTCTTC. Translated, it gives CASSLAGGAGEQFF.

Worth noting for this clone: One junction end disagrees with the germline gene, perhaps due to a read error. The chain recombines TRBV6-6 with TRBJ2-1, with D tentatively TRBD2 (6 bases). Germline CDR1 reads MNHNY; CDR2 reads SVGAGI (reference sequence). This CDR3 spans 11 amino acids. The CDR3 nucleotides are TGTGCCAGCAGGGCCGGGGGTGAGGAGTTCTTC. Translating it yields CASRAGGEEFF.

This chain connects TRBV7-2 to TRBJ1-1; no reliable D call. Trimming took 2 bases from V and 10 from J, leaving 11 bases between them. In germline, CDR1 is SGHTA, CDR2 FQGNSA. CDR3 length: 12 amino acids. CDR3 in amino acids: CASSLLGMAAFF. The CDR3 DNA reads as TGTGCCAGCAGCTTACTCGGGATGGCAGCTTTCTTT.

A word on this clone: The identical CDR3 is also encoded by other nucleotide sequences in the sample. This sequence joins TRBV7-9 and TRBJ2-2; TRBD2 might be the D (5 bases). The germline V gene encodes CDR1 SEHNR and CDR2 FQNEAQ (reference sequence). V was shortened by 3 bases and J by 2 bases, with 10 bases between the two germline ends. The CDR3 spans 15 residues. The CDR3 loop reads CASSLASGNTGELFF. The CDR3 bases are TGTGCCAGCAGCTTGGCCAGCGGCAACACCGGGGAGCTGTTTTTT.

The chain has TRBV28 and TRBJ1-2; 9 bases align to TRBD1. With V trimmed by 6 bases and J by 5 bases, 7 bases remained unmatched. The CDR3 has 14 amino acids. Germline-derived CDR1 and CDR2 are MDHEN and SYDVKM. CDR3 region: CASSLQGAKYGYTF. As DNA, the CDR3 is TGTGCCAGCAGCTTACAGGGGGCGAAATATGGCTACACCTTC.

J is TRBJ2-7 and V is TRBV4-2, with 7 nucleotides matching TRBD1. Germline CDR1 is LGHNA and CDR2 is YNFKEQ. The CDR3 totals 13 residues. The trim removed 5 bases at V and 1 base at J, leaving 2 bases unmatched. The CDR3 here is CASSLTGSYEQYF. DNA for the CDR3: TGTGCCAGCAGCTTGACAGGGTCCTACGAGCAGTACTTC.

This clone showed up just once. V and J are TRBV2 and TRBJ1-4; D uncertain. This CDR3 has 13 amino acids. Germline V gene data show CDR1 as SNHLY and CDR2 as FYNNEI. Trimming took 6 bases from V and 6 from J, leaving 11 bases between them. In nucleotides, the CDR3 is TGTGCCAGCAGACTTGGGAGAGATGAAAAACTGTTTTTT. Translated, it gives CASRLGRDEKLFF.

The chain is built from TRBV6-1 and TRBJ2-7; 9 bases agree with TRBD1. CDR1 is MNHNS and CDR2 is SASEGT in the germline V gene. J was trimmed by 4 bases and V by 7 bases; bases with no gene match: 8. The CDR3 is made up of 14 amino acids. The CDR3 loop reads CASTFTGGIYEQYF. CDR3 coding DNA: TGTGCCAGCACCTTTACAGGGGGCATTTACGAGCAGTACTTC.

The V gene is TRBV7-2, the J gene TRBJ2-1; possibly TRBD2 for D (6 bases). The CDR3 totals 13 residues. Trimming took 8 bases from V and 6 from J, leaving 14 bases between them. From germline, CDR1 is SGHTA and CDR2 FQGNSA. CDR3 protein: CASPVAESNEQFF. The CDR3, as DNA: TGTGCCAGCCCCGTAGCGGAGTCCAATGAGCAGTTCTTC.

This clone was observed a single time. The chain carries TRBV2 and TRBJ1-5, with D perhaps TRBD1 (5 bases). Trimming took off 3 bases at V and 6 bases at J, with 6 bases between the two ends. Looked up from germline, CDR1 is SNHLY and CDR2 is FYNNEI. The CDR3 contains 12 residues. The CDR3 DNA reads TGTGCCAGCAGTGACAGGGTTCAGCCCCAGCATTTT. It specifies CASSDRVQPQHF.

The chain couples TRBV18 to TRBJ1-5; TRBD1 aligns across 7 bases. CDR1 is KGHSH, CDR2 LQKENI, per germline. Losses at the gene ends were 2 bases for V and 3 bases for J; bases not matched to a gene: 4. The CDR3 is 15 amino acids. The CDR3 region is CASSPAGQHNQPQHF. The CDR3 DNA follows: TGTGCCAGCTCACCAGCGGGACAGCACAATCAGCCCCAGCATTTT.